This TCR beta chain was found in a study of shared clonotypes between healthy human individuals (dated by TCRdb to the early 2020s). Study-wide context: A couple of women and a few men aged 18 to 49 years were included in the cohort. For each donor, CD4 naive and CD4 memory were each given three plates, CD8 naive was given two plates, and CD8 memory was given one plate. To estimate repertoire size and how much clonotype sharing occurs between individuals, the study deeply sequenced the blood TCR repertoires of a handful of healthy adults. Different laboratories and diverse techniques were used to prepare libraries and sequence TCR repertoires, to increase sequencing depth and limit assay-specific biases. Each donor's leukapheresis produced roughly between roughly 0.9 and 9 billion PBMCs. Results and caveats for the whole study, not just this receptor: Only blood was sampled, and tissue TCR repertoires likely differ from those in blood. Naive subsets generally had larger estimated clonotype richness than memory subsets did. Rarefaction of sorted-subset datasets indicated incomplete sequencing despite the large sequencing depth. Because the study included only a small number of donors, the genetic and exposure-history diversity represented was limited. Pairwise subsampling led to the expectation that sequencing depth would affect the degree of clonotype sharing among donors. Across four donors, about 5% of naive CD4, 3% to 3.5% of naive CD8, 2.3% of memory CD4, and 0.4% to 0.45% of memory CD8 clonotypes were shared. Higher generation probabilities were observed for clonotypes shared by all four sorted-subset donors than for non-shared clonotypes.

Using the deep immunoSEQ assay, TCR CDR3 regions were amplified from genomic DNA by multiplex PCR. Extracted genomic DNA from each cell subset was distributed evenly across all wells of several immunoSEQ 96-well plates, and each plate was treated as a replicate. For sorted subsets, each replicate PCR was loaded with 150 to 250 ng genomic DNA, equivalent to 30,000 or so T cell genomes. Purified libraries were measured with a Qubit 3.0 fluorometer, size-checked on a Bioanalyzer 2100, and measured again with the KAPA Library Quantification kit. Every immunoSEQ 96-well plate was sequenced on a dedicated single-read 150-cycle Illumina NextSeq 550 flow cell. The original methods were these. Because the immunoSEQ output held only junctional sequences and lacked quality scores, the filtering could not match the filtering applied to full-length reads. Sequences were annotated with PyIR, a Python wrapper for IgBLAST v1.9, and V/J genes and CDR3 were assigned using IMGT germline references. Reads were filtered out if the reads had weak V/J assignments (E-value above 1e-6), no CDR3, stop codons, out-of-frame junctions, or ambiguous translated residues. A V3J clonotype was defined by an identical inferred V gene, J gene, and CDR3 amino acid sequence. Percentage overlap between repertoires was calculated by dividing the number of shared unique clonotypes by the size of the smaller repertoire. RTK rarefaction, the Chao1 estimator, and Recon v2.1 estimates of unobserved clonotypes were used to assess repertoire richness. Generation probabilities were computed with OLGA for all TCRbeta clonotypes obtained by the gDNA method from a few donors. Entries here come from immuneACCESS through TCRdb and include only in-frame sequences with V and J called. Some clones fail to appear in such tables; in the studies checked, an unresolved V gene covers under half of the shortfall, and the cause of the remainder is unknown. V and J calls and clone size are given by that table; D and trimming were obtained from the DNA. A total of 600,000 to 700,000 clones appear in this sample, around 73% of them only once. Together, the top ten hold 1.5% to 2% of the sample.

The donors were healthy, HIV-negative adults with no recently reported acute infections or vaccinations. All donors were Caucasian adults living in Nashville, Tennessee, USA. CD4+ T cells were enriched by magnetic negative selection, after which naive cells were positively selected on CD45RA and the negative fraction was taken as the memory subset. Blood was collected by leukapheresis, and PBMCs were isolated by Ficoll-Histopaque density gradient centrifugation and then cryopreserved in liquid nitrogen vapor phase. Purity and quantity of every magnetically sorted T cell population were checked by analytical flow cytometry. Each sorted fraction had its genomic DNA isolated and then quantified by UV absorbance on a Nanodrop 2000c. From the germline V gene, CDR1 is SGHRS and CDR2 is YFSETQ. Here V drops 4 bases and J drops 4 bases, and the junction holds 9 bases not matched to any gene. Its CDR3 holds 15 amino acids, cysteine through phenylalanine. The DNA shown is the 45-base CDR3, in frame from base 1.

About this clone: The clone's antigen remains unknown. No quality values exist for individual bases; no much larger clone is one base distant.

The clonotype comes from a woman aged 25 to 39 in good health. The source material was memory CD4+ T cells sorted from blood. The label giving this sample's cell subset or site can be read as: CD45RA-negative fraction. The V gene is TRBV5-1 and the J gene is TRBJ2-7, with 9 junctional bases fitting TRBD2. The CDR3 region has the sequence CASSLTSGVSYEQYF. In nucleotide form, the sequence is TGCGCCAGCAGCCTGACTAGCGGCGTCTCGTACGAGCAGTACTTC.